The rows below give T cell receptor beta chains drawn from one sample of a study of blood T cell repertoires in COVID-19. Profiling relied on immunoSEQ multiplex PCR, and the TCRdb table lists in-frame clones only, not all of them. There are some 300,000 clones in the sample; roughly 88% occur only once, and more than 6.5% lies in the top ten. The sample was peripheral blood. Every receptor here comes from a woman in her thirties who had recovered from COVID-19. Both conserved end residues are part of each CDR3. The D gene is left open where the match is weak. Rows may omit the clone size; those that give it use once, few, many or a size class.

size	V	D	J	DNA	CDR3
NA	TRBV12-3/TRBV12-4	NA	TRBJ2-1	TGTGCCAGCAGTTTGGGCCTTAACAATGAGCAGTTCTTC	CASSLGLNNEQFF
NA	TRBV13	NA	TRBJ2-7	TGTGCCAGCAGCTCCAGGTGGGGCGGCGAGCAGTACTTC	CASSSRWGGEQYF
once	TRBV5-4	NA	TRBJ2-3	TGTGCCAGCAGACACGACGGGAGTCCAGATACGCAGTATTTT	CASRHDGSPDTQYF
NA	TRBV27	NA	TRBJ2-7	TGTGCCAGCAGTTTTTCGACAGGAACCTACGAGCAGTACTTC	CASSFSTGTYEQYF
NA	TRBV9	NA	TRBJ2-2	TGTGCCAGCAGCCTTTGGGGGCAGAACACCGGGGAGCTGTTTTTT	CASSLWGQNTGELFF
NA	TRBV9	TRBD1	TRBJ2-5	TGTGCCAGCAGCGCGACTACAGGGGACCAAGAGACCCAGTACTTC	CASSATTGDQETQYF
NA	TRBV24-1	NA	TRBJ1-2	TGTGCCACCAGTGATGAAGACAGATTCTATGGCTACACCTTC	CATSDEDRFYGYTF
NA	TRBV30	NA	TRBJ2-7	TGTGCCTGGAACATGGGGCGGTTACTTACCTACGAGCAGTACTTC	CAWNMGRLLTYEQYF
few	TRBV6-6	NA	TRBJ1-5	TGTGCCAGCAGTCAACCGGGGGTAAATCAGCCCCAGCATTTT	CASSQPGVNQPQHF
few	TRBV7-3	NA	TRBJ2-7	TGTGCCAGCAGTTCCGGACATGGGAACGAGCAGTACTTC	CASSSGHGNEQYF
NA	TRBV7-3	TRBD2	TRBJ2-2	TGTGCCAGCAGCTCCGCCGGCGGGGGGGCGAACACCGGGGAGCTGTTTTTT	CASSSAGGGANTGELFF
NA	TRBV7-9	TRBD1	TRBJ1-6	TGTGCCAGCAGCTATCCCGTGGGGACAGGGGATTCACCCCTCCACTTT	CASSYPVGTGDSPLHF
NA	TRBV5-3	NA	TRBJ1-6	TGTGCCAGAAGCTATAGTACCTCCTATAATTCACCCCTCCACTTT	CARSYSTSYNSPLHF
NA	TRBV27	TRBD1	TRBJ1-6	TGTGCCAGCAGTACAACGACAGGGTACTATAATTCACCCCTCCACTTT	CASSTTTGYYNSPLHF
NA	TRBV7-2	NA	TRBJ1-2	TGTGCCAGCAGGCATACCGGGACACCGAGGGCCTTTAACTATGGCTACACCTTC	CASRHTGTPRAFNYGYTF
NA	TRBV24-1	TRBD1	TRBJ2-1	TGTGCCGCGGAAGACCCGGGACAGGAGGAGCTGTTCTTC	CAAEDPGQEELFF
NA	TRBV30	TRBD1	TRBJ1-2	TGTGCCTGCCAGACAGACAGGGTCTATGGCTACACCTTC	CACQTDRVYGYTF
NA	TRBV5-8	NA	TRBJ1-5	TGTGCCAGCAACTACAGGGAAAGGGGTCAGCCCCAGCATTTT	CASNYRERGQPQHF
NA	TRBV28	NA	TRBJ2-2	TGTGCCAGCAGTTCCTTCGGCGACAGCAGTGAAACCGGGGAGCTGTTTTTT	CASSSFGDSSETGELFF
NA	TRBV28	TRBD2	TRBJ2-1	TGTGCCAGCAGTTTTACTAGCGGGGGGTGGCAGTTCTTC	CASSFTSGGWQFF
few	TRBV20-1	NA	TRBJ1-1	TGCAGTGGAGAGAACACTGAAGCTTTCTTT	CSGENTEAFF
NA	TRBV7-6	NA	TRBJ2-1	TGTGCCAGCAGCTTCAGGAGGGGAGGCTACAATGAGCAGTTCTTC	CASSFRRGGYNEQFF
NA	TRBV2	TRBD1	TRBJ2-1	TGTGCCAGCAGGCTAGGGACAGGAGACTTCTATACCTACAATGAGCAGTTCTTC	CASRLGTGDFYTYNEQFF
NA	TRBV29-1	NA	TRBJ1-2	TGCAGCGTTGAAGCCGTGACAGTTAACTATGGCTACACCTTC	CSVEAVTVNYGYTF
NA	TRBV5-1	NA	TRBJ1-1	TGCGCCAGCAGGGAGGGTTTTATGAACACTGAAGCTTTCTTT	CASREGFMNTEAFF
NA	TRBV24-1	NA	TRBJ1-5	TGTGCCACCAGTGTTCAGGGTGGCCAGCCCCAGCATTTT	CATSVQGGQPQHF
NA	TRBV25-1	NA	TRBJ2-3	TGTGCCAGCAGTGAACGTAACACAGATACGCAGTATTTT	CASSERNTDTQYF
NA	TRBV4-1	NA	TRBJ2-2	TGCGCCAGCAGCCAAGATCGTGCTCGGGAAGATACCGGGGAGCTGTTTTTT	CASSQDRAREDTGELFF
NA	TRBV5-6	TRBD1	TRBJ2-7	TGTGCCAGCAGCTTGGGCGGACAGGGGGTCTACGAGCAGTACTTC	CASSLGGQGVYEQYF
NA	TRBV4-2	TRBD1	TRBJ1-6	TGTGCCAGCAGCCAGACAGGGGCCCGAGCGTCACCCCTCCACTTT	CASSQTGARASPLHF
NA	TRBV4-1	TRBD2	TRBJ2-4	TGCGCCAGCAGCCAAGTGGGCGGGGGGGGCCGTCAAAACATTCAGTACTTC	CASSQVGGGGRQNIQYF
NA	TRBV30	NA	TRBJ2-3	TGTGCCTGGAGTAGCTTGGGCACAGATACGCAGTATTTT	CAWSSLGTDTQYF
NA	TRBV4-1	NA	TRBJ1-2	TGCGCCAGCAGCCAAGCGGGCAGGGACTATGGCTACACCTTC	CASSQAGRDYGYTF
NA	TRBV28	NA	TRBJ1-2	TGTGCCAGCAGTTTATTGTCCGGTGGCTACACCTTC	CASSLLSGGYTF
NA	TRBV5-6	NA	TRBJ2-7	TGTGCCAGCAGCTTGGCCGGGGTCCCACCGGACGAGCAGTACTTC	CASSLAGVPPDEQYF
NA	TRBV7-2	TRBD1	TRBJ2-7	TGTGCCAGCAGCTTAGGGACAGGGTTCTCCTACGAGCAGTACTTC	CASSLGTGFSYEQYF
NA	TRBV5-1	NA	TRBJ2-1	TGCGCCAGCAGCTTGGGAGAGACTCTCAATGAGCAGTTCTTC	CASSLGETLNEQFF
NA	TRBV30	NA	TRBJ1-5	TGTGCCTGGAGTTTGGACAGCGATCAGCCCCAGCATTTT	CAWSLDSDQPQHF
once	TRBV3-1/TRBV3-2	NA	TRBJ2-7	TGTGCCAGCACCCCGCCAAACAGCACCCCCTACGAGCAGTACTTC	CASTPPNSTPYEQYF
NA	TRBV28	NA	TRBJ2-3	TGTGCCAGCAGTTTGCCCCATATGGGGCCAACAGATACGCAGTATTTT	CASSLPHMGPTDTQYF
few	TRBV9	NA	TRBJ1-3	TGTGCCAGCAGCGCCACAGGGTACTCTGGAAACACCATATATTTT	CASSATGYSGNTIYF
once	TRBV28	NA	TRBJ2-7	TGTGCCAGCAGTGAACGGGGAAACTACGAGCAGTACTTC	CASSERGNYEQYF
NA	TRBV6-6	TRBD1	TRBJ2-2	TGTGCCAGCGGGGACAGAGAGACCGACAGCGGGGAGCTGTTTTTT	CASGDRETDSGELFF
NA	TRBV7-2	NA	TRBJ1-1	TGTGCCTCTGGTCCTGGGTACCCGGGGGGCACTGAAGCTTTCTTT	CASGPGYPGGTEAFF
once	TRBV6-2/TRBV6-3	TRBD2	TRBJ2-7	TGTGCCAGCAGTTACATAAGCGGGGAGGACGAGCAGTACTTC	CASSYISGEDEQYF
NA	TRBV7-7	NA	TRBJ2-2	TGTGCCAGCAGCCCTAGGGGCAGAAACGGGGAGCTGTTTTTT	CASSPRGRNGELFF
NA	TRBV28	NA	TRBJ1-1	TGTGCCAGCAGTTTCTCGGGAAGCATGAACACTGAAGCTTTCTTT	CASSFSGSMNTEAFF
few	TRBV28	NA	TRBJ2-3	TGTGCCAGCAGCCGAATGGGACTTAAACAAACAGATACGCAGTATTTT	CASSRMGLKQTDTQYF